This TCR beta chain was identified during a study of blood T cell repertoires in COVID-19. In the study overall: The study drew acute and convalescent COVID-19 samples from the United States, Italy and Spain. Sources were T cells, B-cell-depleted T cells, or PBMCs; the material itself was cDNA or gDNA.

This clone showed up just once. CDR3 length: 16 amino acids. V shed 2 bases and J 4 bases; nucleotides not matched to a gene: 10. CDR1 MGHRA and CDR2 YSYEKL come from the germline V gene. Authors' analysis steps: It was from reference gene primer amplification that nucleated cell counts were estimated. Method: immunoSEQ multiplex PCR; TCRdb's copy keeps in-frame clones and lacks some. V and J calls and clone size follow that table, whereas D and trimming were derived from the DNA. This sample carries around 150,000 clones, around nine tenths of them seen once, and the ten largest clones take around 4.5%.

The rearrangement joins TRBV4-1 to TRBJ1-2; 7 bases agree with TRBD1. The sample consisted of peripheral blood. The sequence derives from a middle-aged woman with acute or convalescent COVID-19. Here the CDR3 reads CASSQSQSGQIYGYTF. The CDR3 coding sequence is TGCGCCAGCAGCCAATCCCAGTCGGGACAGATCTATGGCTACACCTTC.